The 14 T cell receptor beta chains in this list originate from one sample, sequenced in a study of blood T cell repertoires in COVID-19. Method: immunoSEQ multiplex PCR; TCRdb's copy keeps in-frame clones and lacks some. The sample records hundreds of thousands of clones, approximately 85% being singletons. Specimen: PBMCs or T cells enriched from blood (not recorded which). The receptor set was obtained from a woman in her thirties or forties with acute COVID-19.

The J gene is TRBJ1-5, the V gene TRBV19; D is undetermined. The CDR3 is 15 amino acids. V was cut by 8 bases and J by 1 base, with 15 bases left in between. CDR1 LNHDA and CDR2 SQIVND come from the germline V gene (reference sequence). CDR3: CASGPFGESNQPQHF. CDR3 nucleotides: TGTGCCAGTGGGCCATTCGGGGAAAGCAATCAGCCCCAGCATTTT.

The genes are TRBV3-1 (or the pseudogene TRBV3-2) and TRBJ1-1, with D possibly matching TRBD1 (5 bases). Germline assignment: CDR1 LGHDT and CDR2 YNNKEL (reference sequence). CDR3 length equals 13 residues. Between the trimmed V and J ends, which lost 5 bases and 0 bases, there was a span of 7 bases. CDR3 amino acids: CASSSTVNTEAFF. The CDR3 nucleotides read TGTGCCAGCAGCTCGACAGTGAACACTGAAGCTTTCTTT.

This chain links TRBV2 with TRBJ1-1, with D possibly TRBD1 on 6 matching bases. The CDR3 contains 12 residues. V was shortened by 1 base and J by 9 bases, with 9 bases between the two germline ends. Germline lookup yields CDR1 SNHLY and CDR2 FYNNEI. The CDR3 is CASSEGQGKAFF. CDR3 coding DNA: TGTGCCAGCAGTGAAGGGCAGGGGAAAGCTTTCTTT.

CDR3 sequence: CASRPRSLNEKLFF. The CDR3 bases are TGTGCCAGCAGACCCAGGTCCCTTAATGAAAAACTGTTTTTT. The chain is built from TRBV6-5 and TRBJ1-4; no clear D. V lost 6 bases and J lost 4, with 12 bases in between. Germline CDR1 and CDR2: MNHEY and SVGAGI. This CDR3 has 14 amino acids.

The chain joins TRBV5-1 to TRBJ1-2; 8 nucleotides line up with TRBD1. Germline values: CDR1 SGHRS, CDR2 YFSETQ. V lost 3 bases, J lost 5 bases, and 6 bases stayed unmatched. The CDR3 covers 14 residues. CDR3 in DNA: TGCGCCAGCAGCTCCGGGACAGGCAAATATGGCTACACCTTC. The encoded protein is CASSSGTGKYGYTF.

Comment on this clone: Other nucleotide sequences from this sample produce the same CDR3. The chain joins TRBV5-1 to TRBJ1-1, with D maybe TRBD1 (6 bases). With 5 bases removed from V and 2 bases from J, the gap between germline ends came to 10 bases. From germline, CDR1 is SGHRS and CDR2 YFSETQ. The CDR3 sequence is 13 residues long. The CDR3 here is CASRVQGNTEAFF. The CDR3 DNA reads TGCGCCAGCAGAGTACAGGGAAACACTGAAGCTTTCTTT.

The chain carries TRBV18 and TRBJ1-6; D ambiguous. Germline V lookup: CDR1 KGHSH, CDR2 LQKENI. This CDR3 comprises 13 residues. Trimming shortened V by 6 bases and J by 8 bases, and 11 bases separated the two germline ends. CDR3 sequence: CASSPGVDSPLHF. CDR3 nucleotide sequence: TGTGCCAGCTCCCCCGGTGTCGATTCACCCCTCCACTTT.

This chain connects TRBV3-1 (or the pseudogene TRBV3-2) to TRBJ2-5, with 8 bases lining up with TRBD2. The V gene's germline CDR1 is LGHDT and CDR2 YNNKEL (reference sequence). This CDR3 comprises 16 residues. Trimming at V came to 1 base and at J to 5 bases, leaving 9 bases not matched to a gene. The CDR3 DNA sequence: TGTGCCAGCAGCCAAGGACGGGGGGGCTTGGATGAGACCCAGTACTTC. It codes for CASSQGRGGLDETQYF.

The chain combines TRBV27 with TRBJ1-2; D unclear. From germline, CDR1 is MNHEY and CDR2 SMNVEV (reference sequence). This CDR3 comprises 15 residues. Deletions cut 2 bases from V and 3 bases from J, with 13 bases between. The chain's CDR3 is CASSLGTEPYYGYTF. The CDR3 coding sequence is TGTGCCAGCAGTTTAGGCACAGAACCTTACTATGGCTACACCTTC.

The chain carries TRBV4-1 and TRBJ1-2; D is unclear. The CDR3 has 15 residues. V shed 4 bases and J shed 0 bases, with 12 bases lying between them. The V gene's germline CDR1 is MGHRA and CDR2 YSYEKL. CDR3 residues: CASSPPILANYGYTF. The CDR3 DNA is TGCGCCAGCAGCCCCCCCATCCTAGCTAACTATGGCTACACCTTC.

The CDR3 DNA reads TGCAGCCCTCTAGGCCTGGTCGGCTACACCTTC. It codes for CSPLGLVGYTF. This chain joins TRBV20-1 and TRBJ1-2; D unresolved. This CDR3 is built from 11 residues. Germline CDR1 DFQATT, CDR2 SNEGSKA (reference sequence).

This chain connects TRBV19 to TRBJ2-7; TRBD1 matches at 8 bases. V lost 5 bases, J lost 5 bases, and 11 bases stayed unmatched. Looked up from germline, CDR1 is LNHDA and CDR2 is SQIVND (reference sequence). The CDR3 is 15 residues long. The CDR3 reads CASSVRTTGEHEQYF. In DNA form, the CDR3 reads TGTGCCAGTAGTGTACGGACGACAGGGGAGCACGAGCAGTACTTC.

This chain links TRBV19 with TRBJ1-2; D is possibly TRBD1 (5 bases). Germline V gene lookup returns CDR1 LNHDA and CDR2 SQIVND (reference sequence). The CDR3 is 15 residues long. Trimming cost V 5 bases and J 0 bases, with 13 bases left between them. The DNA of the CDR3 is TGTGCCAGTAGTCCCCCGGGGGACCCTAACTATGGCTACACCTTC. This encodes CASSPPGDPNYGYTF. Full variable domain (rest looked up from reference TRBV19 and TRBJ1-2): DGGITQSPKYLFRKEGQNVTLSCEQNLNHDAMYWYRQDPGQGLRLIYYSQIVNDFQKGDIAEGYSVSREKKESFPLTVTSAQKNPTAFYLCASSPPGDPNYGYTFGSGTRLTVV.

This clone occurred once. This chain joins TRBV20-1 and TRBJ2-1; D ambiguous. In germline, CDR1 is DFQATT, CDR2 SNEGSKA (reference sequence). V shed 3 bases and J shed 4 bases, with 13 bases lying between them. The CDR3 contains 14 residues. CDR3 bases: TGCAGTGCTAGTTCCTTGATAGCTTACAATGAGCAGTTCTTC. It translates to CSASSLIAYNEQFF.